Below, one T cell receptor (beta chain) is given with its context. It has no known antigen specificity. Per-base quality was not reported, and no clone a single base away is much larger than it. The data stem from a study of CD8+ T cells in alopecia areata (dated by TCRdb to between 2018 and 2020). Regarding the complete study: Treated patients were enrolled in an open-label pilot trial of oral tofacitinib, 5 to 10 mg twice daily, for moderate-to-severe alopecia areata. Patients stayed on tofacitinib for 6 to 18 months and then had 6 months of follow-up off drug so that delayed response and recurrence could be assessed. The SALT score, which quantifies the percentage of affected scalp surface area, was used to measure disease severity in treated patients. High-throughput TCRbeta sequencing was used to examine T cell clonal expansion in alopecia areata in both the C3H/HeJ mouse model and human patients. Scalp tissue and sorted CD4+ and CD8+ peripheral blood T cells from patchy and totalis/universalis alopecia areata patients and from healthy controls were covered by human TCRbeta sequencing. Patients on tofacitinib were biopsied at baseline and after 4 and 24 weeks of treatment, and several of the patients also had a later scalp biopsy. Scalp clonality was compared across normal scalp (n=4), patchy alopecia areata scalp (n=8), and alopecia totalis/universalis scalp (n=8). RNA was obtained with the PAXgene miRNA kit for fixed scalp, the miRNeasy kit for PBMCs, and the RNeasy kit for mouse skin. TCRbeta CDR3 regions were amplified by immunoSEQ multiplex PCR with 35 Vbeta forward and 13 Jbeta reverse primers.

The full study reports these points: Unlike mouse skin, which is dominated by gammadelta T cells, normal human skin has resident alphabeta T cells that are also sequenced, and this complicates analysis of the scalp TCR repertoire. Compared with normal scalp, lesional scalp had higher clonality and more expanded CD8+ clones, particularly in alopecia totalis/universalis, a pattern that suggests antigenic drive. Many expanded lesional clones persisted in scalp and blood during tofacitinib treatment, which may partly explain relapse after stopping treatment. Scalp clonality and the number of expanded CD8+ clones among the top 100 scalp clones were significantly decreased by tofacitinib. Because the treated cohort was small and included a single nonresponder, larger studies are needed to assess links between baseline CD8+ expansion and response. Shared TCR sequences between patients were less evident than in mice, which may be partly attributable to HLA diversity in the patient population.

In the germline V gene, CDR1 corresponds to SGHTA and CDR2 to FQGTGA. V and J are truncated by 5 bases and 7 bases respectively, leaving an intervening sequence of 14 bases. There are 14 amino acids in the CDR3, from cysteine to phenylalanine inclusive. Only the CDR3 DNA is retained, 42 bases long and in frame from the first base. The library was generated by the immunoSEQ multiplex PCR assay. RNA was extracted from all samples and reverse transcribed into cDNA, which served as template for TCR sequencing. SuperScript III was used for first-strand cDNA synthesis, primed with a 2:1 mix of oligo-dT and random hexamers. Amplification bias was assessed with a synthetic immune receptor repertoire, and residual bias was removed computationally. The original pipeline was this. Raw reads were preprocessed for error removal, and CDR3 was defined according to IMGT conventions as running from the conserved cysteine to phenylalanine. Clonality was calculated as 1 minus Shannon entropy normalized by log2 of the number of productive unique TCRs. CD4 or CD8 identity of scalp clones was inferred by cross-referencing scalp TCRbeta sequences with sorted blood CD4 and CD8 repertoires. TCRdb's version of the immuneACCESS table is confined to in-frame rearrangements and falls short of the full clone set. An unresolved V gene accounts for under half of the shortfall where checked; the remainder is of unknown origin. That table is the source of V, J and clone size, and D and trimming were worked out from the DNA. The sample has hundreds of thousands of clones on record, roughly 50% of them singletons. The ten largest clones capture less than 2% of the sample.

The label giving this sample's time point can be read as: roughly 26 weeks on oral tofacitinib. Reading the label with the study, this specimen's treatment or condition is: oral pan-JAK inhibitor, 5-10 mg twice daily. Lesional scalp punch biopsies and peripheral blood were obtained from alopecia areata patients. PBMCs were separated by density centrifugation and stained for CD3, CD4 and CD8, after which CD4+ and CD8+ T cells were sorted on a FACSAria. This receptor was taken from a human donor with alopecia areata. Sequences were derived from CD4+ T cells sorted from blood, sampled at week 24, from a patient treated with tofacitinib. This receptor chain uses TRBV7-3 and TRBJ2-2; there is no confident call for the D gene. This receptor has the CDR3 CASSPSQLGGELFF. Read as DNA, the sequence is TGTGCCAGCAGCCCCTCCCAGTTGGGCGGGGAGCTGTTTTTT.